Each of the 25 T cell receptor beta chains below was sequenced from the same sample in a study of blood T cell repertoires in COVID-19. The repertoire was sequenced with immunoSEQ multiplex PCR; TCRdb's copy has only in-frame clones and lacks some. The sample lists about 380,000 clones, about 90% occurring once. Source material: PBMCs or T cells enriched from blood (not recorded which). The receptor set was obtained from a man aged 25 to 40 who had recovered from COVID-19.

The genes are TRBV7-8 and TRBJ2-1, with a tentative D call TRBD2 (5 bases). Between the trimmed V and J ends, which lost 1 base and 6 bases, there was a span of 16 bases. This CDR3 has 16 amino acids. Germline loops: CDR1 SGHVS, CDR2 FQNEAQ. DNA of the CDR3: TGTGCCAGCAGCTTAGTCGAGGGCCTAGTAATCAATGAGCAGTTCTTC. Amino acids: CASSLVEGLVINEQFF.

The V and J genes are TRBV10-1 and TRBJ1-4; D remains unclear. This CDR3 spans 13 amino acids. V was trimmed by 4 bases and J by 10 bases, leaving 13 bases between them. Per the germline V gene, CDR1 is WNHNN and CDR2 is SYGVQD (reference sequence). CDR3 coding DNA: TGCGCCAGCAGTGTTGACACTGCGGGAAAACTGTTTTTT. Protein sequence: CASSVDTAGKLFF.

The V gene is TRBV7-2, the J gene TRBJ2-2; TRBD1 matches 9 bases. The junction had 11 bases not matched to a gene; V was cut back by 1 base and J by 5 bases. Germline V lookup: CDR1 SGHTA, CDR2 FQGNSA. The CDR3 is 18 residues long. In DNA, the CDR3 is TGTGCCAGCAGCTTAGGTACTACAGGGGGCGCACGAACCGGGGAGCTGTTTTTT. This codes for CASSLGTTGGARTGELFF.

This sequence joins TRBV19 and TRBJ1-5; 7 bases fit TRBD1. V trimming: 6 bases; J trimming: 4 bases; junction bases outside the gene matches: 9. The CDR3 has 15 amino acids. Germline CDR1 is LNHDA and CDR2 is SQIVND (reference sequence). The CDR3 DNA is TGTGCCAGTAGCACGACAGGGCGTACAAATCAGCCCCAGCATTTT. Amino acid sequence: CASSTTGRTNQPQHF.

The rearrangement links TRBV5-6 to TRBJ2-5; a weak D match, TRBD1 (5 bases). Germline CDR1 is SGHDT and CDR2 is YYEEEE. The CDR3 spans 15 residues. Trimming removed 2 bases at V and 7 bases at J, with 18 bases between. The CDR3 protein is CASSLRAGSIGTQYF. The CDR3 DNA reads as TGTGCCAGCAGCTTACGGGCAGGGTCGATCGGGACCCAGTACTTC.

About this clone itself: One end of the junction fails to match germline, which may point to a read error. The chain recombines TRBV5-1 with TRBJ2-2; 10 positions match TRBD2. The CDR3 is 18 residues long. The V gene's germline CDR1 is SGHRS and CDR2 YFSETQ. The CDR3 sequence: CASSLDTPGLAKTGELFF. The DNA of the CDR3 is TGCGCCAGCAGCTTGGATACGCCGGGACTAGCGAAAACCGGGGAGCTGTTTTTT.

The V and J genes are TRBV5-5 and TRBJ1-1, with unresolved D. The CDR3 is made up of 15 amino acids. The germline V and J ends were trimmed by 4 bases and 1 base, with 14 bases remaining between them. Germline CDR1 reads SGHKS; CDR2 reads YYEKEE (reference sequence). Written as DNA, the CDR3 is TGTGCCAGCAGCCCCGTGATGGGCTCGAACACTGAAGCTTTCTTT. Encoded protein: CASSPVMGSNTEAFF.

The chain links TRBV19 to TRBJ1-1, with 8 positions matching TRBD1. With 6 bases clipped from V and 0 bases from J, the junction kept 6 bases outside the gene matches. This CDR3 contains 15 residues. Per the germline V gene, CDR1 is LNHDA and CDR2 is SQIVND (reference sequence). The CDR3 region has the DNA TGTGCCAGTAGCCTATCGGACAGGGTGAACACTGAAGCTTTCTTT. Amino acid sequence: CASSLSDRVNTEAFF.

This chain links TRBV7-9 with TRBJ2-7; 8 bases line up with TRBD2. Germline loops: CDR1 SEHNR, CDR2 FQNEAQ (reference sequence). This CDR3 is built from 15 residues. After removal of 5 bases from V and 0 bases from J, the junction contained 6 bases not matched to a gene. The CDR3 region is CASSPAGVSSYEQYF. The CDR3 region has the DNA TGTGCCAGCAGCCCAGCGGGAGTAAGCTCCTACGAGCAGTACTTC.

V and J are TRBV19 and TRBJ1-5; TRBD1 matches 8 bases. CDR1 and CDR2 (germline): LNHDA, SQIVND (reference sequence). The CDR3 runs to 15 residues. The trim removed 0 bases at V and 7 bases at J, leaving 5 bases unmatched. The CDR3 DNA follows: TGTGCCAGTAGTATAGACCCAGGGGGCGGCCAGCCCCAGCATTTT. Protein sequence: CASSIDPGGGQPQHF.

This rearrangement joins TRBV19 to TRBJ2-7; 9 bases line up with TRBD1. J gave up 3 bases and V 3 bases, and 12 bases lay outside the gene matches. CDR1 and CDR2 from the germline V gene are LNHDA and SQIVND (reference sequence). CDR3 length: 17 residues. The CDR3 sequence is CASSIGHPGQGFYEQYF. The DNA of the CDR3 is TGTGCCAGTAGTATCGGTCATCCGGGACAGGGATTCTACGAGCAGTACTTC.

The CDR3, as DNA: TGTGCCAGTAGTACCTACGAGGCGAGTCAGCCCCAGCATTTT. Translated: CASSTYEASQPQHF. This chain joins TRBV19 and TRBJ1-5; D remains unclear. The CDR3 is made up of 14 amino acids. Germline CDR1 LNHDA, CDR2 SQIVND (reference sequence). V shed 4 bases and J shed 6 bases, with 13 bases lying between them. The full variable domain, with the rest looked up from reference TRBV19 and TRBJ1-5, is DGGITQSPKYLFRKEGQNVTLSCEQNLNHDAMYWYRQDPGQGLRLIYYSQIVNDFQKGDIAEGYSVSREKKESFPLTVTSAQKNPTAFYLCASSTYEASQPQHFGDGTRLSIL.

The DNA of the CDR3 is TGCAGCGTTCTGGCAGGGGGTAATGGCTACACCTTC. It yields the protein CSVLAGGNGYTF. The chain links TRBV29-1 to TRBJ1-2; TRBD1 aligns across 7 bases. Germline values: CDR1 SQVTM, CDR2 ANQGSEA. This CDR3 comprises 12 residues. V trimming: 5 bases; J trimming: 6 bases; junction bases outside the gene matches: 6.

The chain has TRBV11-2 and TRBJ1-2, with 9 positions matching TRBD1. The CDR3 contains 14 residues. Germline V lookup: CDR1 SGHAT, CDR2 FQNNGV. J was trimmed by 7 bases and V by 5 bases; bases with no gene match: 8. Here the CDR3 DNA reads TGTGCCAGCAGCCCCCGGACAGGGGTCTTTGGCTACACCTTC. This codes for CASSPRTGVFGYTF.

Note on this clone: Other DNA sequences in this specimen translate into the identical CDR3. The CDR3 nucleotides read TGCGCCAGCAGCCAGGGACAGGTTAATCAGCCCCAGCATTTT. Translated: CASSQGQVNQPQHF. This chain uses TRBV4-1 with TRBJ1-5, with 8 bases matching TRBD1. V was pared by 3 bases and J by 4 bases, with 2 bases of the junction left unmatched. The germline V gene encodes CDR1 MGHRA and CDR2 YSYEKL. The CDR3 is 14 residues long.

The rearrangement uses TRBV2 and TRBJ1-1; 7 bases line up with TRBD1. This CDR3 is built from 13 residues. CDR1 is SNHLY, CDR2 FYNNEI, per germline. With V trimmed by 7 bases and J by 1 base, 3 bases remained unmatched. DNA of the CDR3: TGTGCCAGCAATACAGGGGCGAACACTGAAGCTTTCTTT. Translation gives CASNTGANTEAFF.

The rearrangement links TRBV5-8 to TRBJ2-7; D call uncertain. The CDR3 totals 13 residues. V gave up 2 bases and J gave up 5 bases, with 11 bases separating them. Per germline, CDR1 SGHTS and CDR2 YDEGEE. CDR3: CASSLASVDEQYF. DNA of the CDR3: TGTGCCAGCAGCTTAGCCAGCGTGGACGAGCAGTACTTC.

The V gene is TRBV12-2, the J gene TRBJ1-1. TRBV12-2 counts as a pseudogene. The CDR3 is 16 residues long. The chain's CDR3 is CASRSPPAAGGTEAFF. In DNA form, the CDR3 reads TGTGCAAGTCGCTCCCCCCCGGCCGCTGGAGGGACTGAAGCTTTCTTT.

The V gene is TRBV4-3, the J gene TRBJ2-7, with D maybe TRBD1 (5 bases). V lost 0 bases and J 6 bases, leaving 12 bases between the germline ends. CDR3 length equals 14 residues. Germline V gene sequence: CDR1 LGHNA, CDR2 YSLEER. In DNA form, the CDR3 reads TGCGCCAGCAGCCAAGACAGGGCCCTGGGCGAGCAGTACTTC. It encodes CASSQDRALGEQYF.

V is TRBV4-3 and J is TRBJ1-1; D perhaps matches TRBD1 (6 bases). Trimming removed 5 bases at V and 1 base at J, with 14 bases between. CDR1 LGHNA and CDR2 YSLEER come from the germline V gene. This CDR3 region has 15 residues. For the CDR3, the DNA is TGCGCCAGCAGCAGTACAGGGATCGGGAACACTGAAGCTTTCTTT. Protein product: CASSSTGIGNTEAFF.

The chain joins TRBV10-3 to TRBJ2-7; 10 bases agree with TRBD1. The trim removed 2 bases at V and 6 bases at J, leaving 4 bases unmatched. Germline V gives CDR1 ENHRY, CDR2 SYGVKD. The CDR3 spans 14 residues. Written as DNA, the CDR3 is TGTGCCATCAGTGAGCGGGACAGGGGTGGCGAGCAGTACTTC. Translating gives CAISERDRGGEQYF.

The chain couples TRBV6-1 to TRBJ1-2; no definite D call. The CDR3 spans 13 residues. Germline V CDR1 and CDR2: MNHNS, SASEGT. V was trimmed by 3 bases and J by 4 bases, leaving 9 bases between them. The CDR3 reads CASSDSGIYGYTF. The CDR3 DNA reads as TGTGCCAGCAGTGATTCCGGGATCTATGGCTACACCTTC.

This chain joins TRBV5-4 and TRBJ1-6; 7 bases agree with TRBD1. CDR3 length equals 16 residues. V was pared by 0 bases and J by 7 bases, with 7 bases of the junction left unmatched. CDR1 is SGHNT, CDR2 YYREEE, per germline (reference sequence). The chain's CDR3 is CASSLEEGARNSPLHF. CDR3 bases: TGTGCCAGCAGCTTGGAGGAGGGGGCGAGAAATTCACCCCTCCACTTT.

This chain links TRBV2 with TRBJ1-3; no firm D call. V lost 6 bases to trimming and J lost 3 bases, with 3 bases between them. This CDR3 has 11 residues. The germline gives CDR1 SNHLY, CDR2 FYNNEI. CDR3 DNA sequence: TGTGCCAGCAGCGGTGGAAACACCATATATTTT. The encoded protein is CASSGGNTIYF.

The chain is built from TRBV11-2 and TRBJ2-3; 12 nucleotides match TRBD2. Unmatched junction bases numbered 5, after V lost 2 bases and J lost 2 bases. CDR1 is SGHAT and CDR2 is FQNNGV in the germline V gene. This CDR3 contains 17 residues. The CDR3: CASSLPSGGADTDTQYF. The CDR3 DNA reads TGTGCCAGCAGCTTACCTAGCGGGGGGGCCGACACAGATACGCAGTATTTT.